This T cell receptor (beta chain) was profiled in a study of T cells after yellow fever vaccination. Overall study context: Fractions with few cells were prepared using SMART-Seq v4 Ultra Low Input.

The V end lost 2 bases, the J end lost 4 bases, and 9 bases lay between the germline ends. The CDR3 extends over 14 amino acids. TCRdb processed the 5' RACE reads anew with MiXCR; each CDR3 protein has one entry. The table has 180,000 or so distinct CDR3 sequences, around 10% seen once. Overall study results and limits: One caveat is that FACS-sorted repertoires could contain abundant clonotypes contaminating from the bulk population. A faster peak, day 5 versus 15, was reached by the weaker secondary response.

In regard to this clonotype: Its antigen is as yet unknown.

The TCR was taken from a young man who received the YFV17D yellow fever vaccine. This chain uses TRBV12-3 or TRBV12-4 with TRBJ2-1, with TRBD1 as a possible D gene (5 bases). The sequenced sample was CD8+ T cells sorted from PBMCs, obtained 15 days after the yellow fever booster vaccination. The CDR3 region is CASSLPTVYNEQFF. DNA for the CDR3: TGTGCCAGCAGTTTACCGACAGTTTACAATGAGCAGTTCTTC.